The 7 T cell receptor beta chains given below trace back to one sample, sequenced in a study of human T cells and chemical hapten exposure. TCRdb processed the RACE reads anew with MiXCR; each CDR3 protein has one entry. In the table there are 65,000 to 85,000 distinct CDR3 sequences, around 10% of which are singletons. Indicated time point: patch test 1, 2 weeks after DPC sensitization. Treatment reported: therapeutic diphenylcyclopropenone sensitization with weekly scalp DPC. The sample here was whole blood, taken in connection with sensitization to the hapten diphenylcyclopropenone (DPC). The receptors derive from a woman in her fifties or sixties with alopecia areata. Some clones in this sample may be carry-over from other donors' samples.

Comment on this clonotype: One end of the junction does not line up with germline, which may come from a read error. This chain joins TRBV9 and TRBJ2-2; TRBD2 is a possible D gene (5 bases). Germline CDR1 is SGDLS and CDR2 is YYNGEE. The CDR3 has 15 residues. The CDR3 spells CASSVGPPNTGVLFF. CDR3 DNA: TGTGCCAGCAGCGTAGGCCCTCCGAACACCGGGGTGCTGTTTTTT.

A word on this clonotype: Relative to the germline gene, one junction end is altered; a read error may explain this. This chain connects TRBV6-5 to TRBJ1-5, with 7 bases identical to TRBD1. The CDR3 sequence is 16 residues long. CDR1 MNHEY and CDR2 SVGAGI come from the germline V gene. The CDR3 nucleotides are TGTGTCAGCAGTCGCGAGGGGGCAAGAAGCAATCAGCCCCAGCATTTT. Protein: CVSSREGARSNQPQHF.

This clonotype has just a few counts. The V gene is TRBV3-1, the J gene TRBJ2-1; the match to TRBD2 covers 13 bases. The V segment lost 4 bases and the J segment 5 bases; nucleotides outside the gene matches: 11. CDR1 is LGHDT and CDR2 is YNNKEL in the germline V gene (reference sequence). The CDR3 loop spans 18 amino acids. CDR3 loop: CASSPRRPGTSGNNEQFF. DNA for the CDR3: TGTGCCAGCAGCCCGCGTAGACCCGGGACTAGCGGGAACAATGAGCAGTTCTTC.

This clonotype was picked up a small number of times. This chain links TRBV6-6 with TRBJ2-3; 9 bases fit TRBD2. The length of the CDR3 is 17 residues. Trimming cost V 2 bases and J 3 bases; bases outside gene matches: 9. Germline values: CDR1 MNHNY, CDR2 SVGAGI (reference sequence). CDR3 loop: CASSYGGSGSGTDTQYF. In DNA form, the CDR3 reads TGTGCCAGCAGTTACGGTGGTAGCGGGAGTGGAACAGATACGCAGTATTTT.

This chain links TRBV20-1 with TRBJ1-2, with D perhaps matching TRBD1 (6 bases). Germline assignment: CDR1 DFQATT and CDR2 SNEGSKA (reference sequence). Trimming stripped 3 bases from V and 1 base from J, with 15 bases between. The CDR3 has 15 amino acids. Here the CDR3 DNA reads TGCAGTGCTAGGACCCGGGACACAAATAACTATGGCTACACCTTC. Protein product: CSARTRDTNNYGYTF.

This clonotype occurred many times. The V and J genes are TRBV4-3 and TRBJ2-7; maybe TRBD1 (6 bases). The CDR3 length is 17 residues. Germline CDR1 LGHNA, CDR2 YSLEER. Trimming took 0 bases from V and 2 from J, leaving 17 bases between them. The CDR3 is CASSQDRRQATAYEQYF. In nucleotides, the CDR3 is TGCGCCAGCAGCCAAGATCGCCGACAGGCTACAGCCTACGAGCAGTACTTC.

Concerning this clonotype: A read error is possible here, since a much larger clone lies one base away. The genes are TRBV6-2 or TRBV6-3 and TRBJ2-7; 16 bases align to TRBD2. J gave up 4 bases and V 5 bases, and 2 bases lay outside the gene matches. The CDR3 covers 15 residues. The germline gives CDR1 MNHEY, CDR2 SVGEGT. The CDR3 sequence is CASSAGLAGGYEQYF. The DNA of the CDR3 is TGTGCCAGCAGTGCGGGACTAGCGGGAGGGTACGAGCAGTACTTC.